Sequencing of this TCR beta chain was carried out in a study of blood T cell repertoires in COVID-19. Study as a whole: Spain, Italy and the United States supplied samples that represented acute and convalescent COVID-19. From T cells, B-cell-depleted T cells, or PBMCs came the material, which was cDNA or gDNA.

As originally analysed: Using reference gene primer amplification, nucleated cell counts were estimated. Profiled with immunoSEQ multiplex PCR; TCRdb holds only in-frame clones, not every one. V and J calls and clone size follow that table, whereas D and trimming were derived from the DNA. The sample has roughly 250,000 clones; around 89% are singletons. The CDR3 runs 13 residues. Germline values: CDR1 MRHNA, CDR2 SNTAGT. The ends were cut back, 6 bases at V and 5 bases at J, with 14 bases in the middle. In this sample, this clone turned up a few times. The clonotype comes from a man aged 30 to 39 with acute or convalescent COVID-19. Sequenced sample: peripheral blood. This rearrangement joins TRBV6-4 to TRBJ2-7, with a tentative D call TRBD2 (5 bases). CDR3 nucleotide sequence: TGTGCCAGCAGCGTTTCACTAGGAAACGAGCAGTACTTC. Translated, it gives CASSVSLGNEQYF.